This note documents a single TCR beta chain sequence. As yet, its antigen is unknown. This entry belongs to a study of shared clonotypes between healthy human individuals. General observations from the study: Rarefaction gave evidence that sorted-subset sequencing remained incomplete despite large depth. Clonotypes shared by all four sorted-subset donors had higher generation probabilities than non-shared clonotypes. Specimens sampled were limited to blood, with tissue repertoires likely differing.

Germline lookup yields CDR1 MNHEY and CDR2 SMNVEV (reference sequence). This CDR3 spans 16 amino acids. Trimming shortened V by 0 bases and J by 0 bases, and 12 bases separated the two germline ends. Some clones are missing from TCRdb's copy, which holds only in-frame ones; the method was immunoSEQ multiplex PCR. The top ten hold 0.3% to 0.4% of the sample, which has 2 million to 2.5 million clones, about nine tenths seen once. This clonotype originated in a man younger than 35 in good health. Some clones in this sample may be carry-over from other donors' samples. This rearrangement joins TRBV27 to TRBJ2-7; D not resolved. Sequenced sample: naive CD4+ T cells from PBMCs. Sample subset: CD45RA+ positively selected. The CDR3 DNA reads as TGTGCCAGCAGTTTATCGACCGGACGTAGCTCCTACGAGCAGTACTTC. As protein: CASSLSTGRSSYEQYF.